In its sample, the clone carrying this T cell receptor beta chain was seen many times. What it recognizes is unknown. This sample's TCRbeta library carried unique molecular identifier barcodes. TCRdb re-derived calls from the PCR reads in MiXCR, one entry per CDR3 protein. The sample has 220,000 or so distinct CDR3 sequences; roughly 8.2% are singletons. These data are taken from a study of T-cell reconstitution after alpha-beta-depleted transplantation in children. V lost 5 bases and J 1 base, leaving 11 bases between the germline ends. This CDR3 is built from 14 residues. Findings of the study overall: By about two months after transplant, alpha-beta T cells reportedly arose from several hundred graft clones that had expanded. Day-60 TCRbeta diversity that was high in some patients was derived from surviving recipient T cells and thymic progenitors. The authors attributed T-cell counts and diversity one year after transplant mostly to newly produced T cells.

Sequencing used PBMCs, mostly from graft donor cells, obtained 180 days after TCRalphabeta/CD19-depleted stem cell transplant. The TCR originated in a male patient between 5 and 17 years old who had a stem cell transplant for acute lymphoblastic leukemia, so the T cells may come from the graft donor. J is TRBJ1-2 and V is TRBV12-3 or TRBV12-4; TRBD1 might be the D (5 bases). CDR3 sequence reads: CASSIRGRNYGYTF. The CDR3 DNA sequence: TGTGCCAGCAGTATCCGGGGACGTAACTATGGCTACACCTTC.